This T cell receptor beta chain is from a study of blood T cell repertoires in COVID-19. As for the study in general: The cDNA or gDNA used as material had been derived from T cells, B-cell-depleted T cells, or PBMCs.

Germline V gives CDR1 SGHAT, CDR2 FQNNGV. The CDR3 extends over 15 amino acids. After removal of 6 bases from V and 5 bases from J, the junction contained 9 bases not matched to a gene. Sequenced by immunoSEQ multiplex PCR; TCRdb stores in-frame clones only, minus some. This sample carries roughly 43,000 clones, more than 75% of them seen once, and the ten largest clones take approximately 15%. This sequence originates from a human donor in a cohort sampled during active COVID-19. Sequencing used peripheral blood. The chain is built from TRBV11-2 and TRBJ2-7, with 11 bases identical to TRBD2. CDR3 region: CASSLVLTSGNEQYF. CDR3 nucleotide sequence: TGTGCCAGCAGTCTGGTATTGACTAGCGGGAACGAGCAGTACTTC.